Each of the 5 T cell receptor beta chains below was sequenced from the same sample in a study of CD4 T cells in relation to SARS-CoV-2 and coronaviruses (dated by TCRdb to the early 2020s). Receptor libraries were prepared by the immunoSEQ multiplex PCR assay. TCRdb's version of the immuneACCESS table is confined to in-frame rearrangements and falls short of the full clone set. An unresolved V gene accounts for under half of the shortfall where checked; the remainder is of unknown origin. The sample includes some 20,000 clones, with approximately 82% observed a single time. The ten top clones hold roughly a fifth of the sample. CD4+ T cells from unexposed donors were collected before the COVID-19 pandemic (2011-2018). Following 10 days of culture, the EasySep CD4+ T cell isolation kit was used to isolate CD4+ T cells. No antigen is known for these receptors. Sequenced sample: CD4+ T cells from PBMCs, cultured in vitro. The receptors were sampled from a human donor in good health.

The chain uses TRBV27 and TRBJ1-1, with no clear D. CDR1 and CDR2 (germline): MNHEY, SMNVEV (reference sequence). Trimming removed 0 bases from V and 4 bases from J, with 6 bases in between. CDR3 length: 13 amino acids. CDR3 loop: CASSLSRGTEAFF. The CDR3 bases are TGTGCCAGCAGTTTATCCCGGGGCACTGAAGCTTTCTTT.

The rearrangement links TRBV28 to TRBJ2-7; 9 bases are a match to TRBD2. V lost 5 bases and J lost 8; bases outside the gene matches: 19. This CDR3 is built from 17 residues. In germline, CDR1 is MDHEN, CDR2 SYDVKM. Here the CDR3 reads CASSGQGGRARGWQQYF. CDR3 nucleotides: TGTGCCAGCAGTGGGCAAGGCGGGAGGGCCAGGGGTTGGCAGCAGTACTTC.

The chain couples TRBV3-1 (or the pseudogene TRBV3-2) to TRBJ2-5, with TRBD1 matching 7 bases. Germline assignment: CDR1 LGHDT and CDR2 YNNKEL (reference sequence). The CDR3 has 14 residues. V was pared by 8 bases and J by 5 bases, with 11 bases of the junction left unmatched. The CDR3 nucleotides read TGTGCCAGCCAGGGGGAGTGGGGCGGGGAGACCCAGTACTTC. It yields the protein CASQGEWGGETQYF.

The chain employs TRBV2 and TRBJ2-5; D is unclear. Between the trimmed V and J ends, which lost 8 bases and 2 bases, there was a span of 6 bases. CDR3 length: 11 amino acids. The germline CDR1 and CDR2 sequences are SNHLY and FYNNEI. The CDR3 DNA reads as TGTGCCAGCTTGGGTCAAGAGACCCAGTACTTC. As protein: CASLGQETQYF.

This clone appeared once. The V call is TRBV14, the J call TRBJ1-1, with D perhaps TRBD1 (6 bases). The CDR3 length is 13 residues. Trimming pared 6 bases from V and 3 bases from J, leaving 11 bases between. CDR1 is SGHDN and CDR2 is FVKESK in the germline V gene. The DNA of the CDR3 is TGTGCCAGCAGTTTCAGGGGTTACACTGAAGCTTTCTTT. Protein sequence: CASSFRGYTEAFF.